The TCR beta chain under discussion was sequenced for a study of control samples from healthy donors and cancer patients. The assay was immunoSEQ multiplex PCR, and TCRdb's table has in-frame clones only and misses some. Found here are 200,000 to 250,000 clones, roughly 94% of them singletons; the top ten hold about 1.6%. The CDR3 runs 14 residues. Germline V gene lookup returns CDR1 SGHRS and CDR2 YFSETQ. V was clipped by 3 bases and J by 5 bases; unmatched bases: 4. The genes are TRBV5-1 and TRBJ2-2; the match to TRBD2 covers 7 bases. The origin of this receptor is a man aged 45-65 years in good health. Specimen: blood. The CDR3 DNA follows: TGCGCCAGCAGCTCTTGGGAGGGAACCGGGGAGCTGTTTTTT. Protein sequence: CASSSWEGTGELFF. The whole variable domain, remainder taken from reference TRBV5-1 and TRBJ2-2, is KAGVTQTPRYLIKTRGQQVTLSCSPISGHRSVSWYQQTPGQGLQFLFEYFSETQRNKGNFPGRFSGRQFSNSRSEMNVSTLELGDSALYLCASSSWEGTGELFFGEGSRLTVL.